This T cell receptor beta chain stems from a study of cytomegalovirus exposure and HLA in healthy donors (dated by TCRdb to the late 2010s). For the study in its entirety: An earlier analysis of about 530 of the donors reported about 300 Gb of sequence data and around 120 million unique TCR beta sequences obtained from about 179 million T cells. On average, about 240,000 unique TCR beta nucleotide sequences were sequenced per donor among about 400 genotyped donors of the cohort, with 15% to 20% of those sequences being non-productive. In addition to the first cohort of 666 subjects, a separate validation cohort of 100 to 150 different subjects was used. Roughly 290 gigabases of sequencing data and tens of millions of unique TCR sequences made up an early release that covered 500 to 700 HLA-typed donors. Alongside the repertoire data, information on donor age, sex, ethnicity and CMV serostatus was compiled. HLA typing included class I and class II loci at four-digit resolution. Every repertoire in the discovery cohort had been generated on one and the same sequencing platform. To predict cytomegalovirus infection status, the study brought together high-throughput TCR immunosequencing, statistical association of individual TCRs with disease status, and machine learning. Of the approximately 370 genotyped donors, roughly 80% were placed in the genetic ancestry cluster associated with self-reported Caucasian donors. The later analysis used no new phenotypic data to find candidate immune exposures, relying instead on TCR beta sequences and their occurrence across donors. To decide whether each TCR beta V gene segment behaved as functional or pseudogenic, an earlier analysis of some 580 of the donors relied on high-throughput TCR beta sequencing. The study was designed to test whether signatures of past pathogen exposure could be identified by cataloging public T cell receptors. The number of typed donors differed by locus: about 620-640 for A, B, C, DRB1 and DQB1; 522 for DQA1; some 610 for DPA1; and some 430 for DPB1. The T cell repertoires of under 700 subjects were profiled by immunosequencing and related to cytomegalovirus serostatus. In a later analysis, previously published TCR beta repertoires from roughly 710 donors were re-analyzed and high-resolution HLA genotyping was added so that TCR occurrence patterns could be studied. A later genetic analysis took genome-wide SNP genotypes for about three fifths of the roughly 670 donors and used that subset as a discovery cohort. Because of strong linkage in the cohort, four to six DR-DQ haplotypes were treated as single units for association and clustering. General study outcomes and caveats: A later analysis reported that several top co-occurrence clusters appeared linked to parvovirus B19, influenza, CMV and Epstein-Barr virus. While some public TCRs were present in many individuals, most TCR sequences turned up only very rarely across donors. A later analysis found that most CMV-associated TCR beta chains appeared HLA-restricted, with HLA associations seemingly driven largely by CMV exposure. Strong co-occurrence of HLA alleles, especially DR and DQ, made assigning TCR associations to individual alleles difficult. The 87-base-pair reads could not distinguish some IMGT-functional V segments, including TRBV6-2 and TRBV6-3, so those segments were excluded. In a later analysis, HLA-associated TCR beta chains showed more clonal expansion and lower generation probabilities than non-associated chains that were equally common. Cytomegalovirus status was reported to be diagnosed by the classifier with high specificity and sensitivity in both the original and validation cohorts. Sequencing depth was assumed to be roughly uniform across donors in the presence/absence analyses, though that assumption may not hold. A further reported finding was that TCR beta sequences accurately predicted the HLA-A and HLA-B alleles for most subjects in the first cohort. A cluster of highly shared sequence variants was judged likely to be a technical artifact of the sequencing pipeline. Correlated functional status among segregating V segments might reflect linkage disequilibrium, but an unknown experimental factor could not be ruled out. Immune exposure information for the cohort was limited to CMV serostatus. In a later analysis, about 17,000 TCR beta sequences were associated with specific HLA alleles at a false discovery rate of 0.05. According to a later analysis, TCR association rates differed among HLA loci, with DRB1 alleles showing the most associated TCRs and HLA-C alleles showing the fewest. Because counts were too low, 15 to 20 rarely observed V segments, including chromosome 9 orphons, were excluded from the earlier analysis of under 650 of the donors. An association between a missense DCLRE1C variant and V-gene and J-gene trimming of TCR beta chains was found in a later genetic analysis and replicated in an independent cohort. In a later genetic analysis, fewer N-insertions in productive TCRs were reported among donors in an Asian-associated ancestry cluster than the roughly 700-donor mean. The study gave a list of over 150 TCR beta chains associated with cytomegalovirus. In vitro tests confirmed that a few of the cytomegalovirus-associated TCR beta chains recognize cytomegalovirus antigens. The cohort was sequenced for TCR beta chains only, and without alpha or paired-chain data the features that could be detected were limited. HLA typing was unavailable for some donors at each locus, so association tests used only the typed subset. It was suggested by the authors that the approach could potentially be generalized to other disease states and immunological phenotypes. In an earlier analysis of some 640 of the donors, most TCR beta V segments were observed in productive rearrangements about 87% or about 30% of the time, broadly matching IMGT annotations.

The receptor library was made with the immunoSEQ multiplex PCR assay. A mixture of 60 forward primers for TCR Vbeta segments and 13 reverse primers for TCR Jbeta segments was used in the multiplex PCR. A multiplex PCR assay on genomic DNA amplified the CDR3 region of rearranged TCR beta genes. On the Illumina HiSeq System, the amplified TCR beta libraries were sequenced as 87-base-pair reads. In the source study's methods: A later analysis tallied around 80 million unique TCR beta chains across the 700 or so repertoires, and roughly 11 million of those chains were shared by two or more donors. A nearest-neighbor algorithm error-corrected the raw reads and collapsed the reads into unique sequences, merging closely related sequences to remove PCR and sequencing errors. Alignment of CDR3 sequences to IMGT reference sequences was used to assign V, D and J gene segments. For a sequence to be retained, a match of at least six nucleotides was required to both a V gene segment and a J gene segment. A rearrangement counted as productive if the CDR3 had no stop codons and remained in frame with V and J, and every other rearrangement counted as non-productive. CDR3 was defined according to IMGT convention as the region running from the second conserved V-encoded cysteine to the conserved J-encoded phenylalanine. The earlier analysis of roughly 590 of the donors excluded any sequence lacking an unambiguous match to a single V gene segment. In an earlier analysis of roughly 600 of the donors, a V segment was called functional when productive rearrangements were above 56.7%, and segregating when the standard deviation between donors exceeded 5%. A statistical classification framework was developed to diagnose cytomegalovirus status using the catalog of TCR beta chain sequences. V and J gene assignment, in a later analysis, came from comparing TCR nucleotide sequences with IMGT/GENE-DB human TR gene sequences. Using the TCRdist pipeline, a later analysis assigned CDR3 sequences along with most-parsimonious VDJ recombination scenarios. In a later analysis, every TCR beta chain was defined by the combination of its CDR3 amino acid sequence and its V-gene family, and reads without a unique V-gene family were dropped. In a later analysis, nearly 600 highly shared, low-generation-probability nucleotide sequences were removed to address suspected cross-contamination and a sequencing artifact. A later analysis calculated a clonal expansion index for each public chain from normalized within-repertoire ranks of inferred template counts. In a later analysis, generation probabilities were computed using a VDJ recombination model fitted to out-of-frame rearrangements, and the results were checked against IGoR. A later analysis scored TCR-TCR, TCR-HLA and TCR-CMV co-occurrence with hypergeometric tests, applying a repertoire-size bias correction to TCR pairs. False discovery rates were estimated in a later analysis by permuting HLA or CMV assignments 20 times. A later analysis grouped co-occurring TCRs with DBSCAN, adding TCRdist sequence similarity when clustering within HLA-allele-positive subsets. Co-occurrence clustering excluded repertoires with fewer than 30,000 or more than 120,000 public chains, plus five with anomalous nucleotide sharing. TCRdb's version of the immuneACCESS table is confined to in-frame rearrangements and falls short of the full clone set. An unresolved V gene accounts for under half of the shortfall where checked; the remainder is of unknown origin. V, J and clone size reflect that table, while D and trimming were determined from the DNA. This sample lists 180,000 or so clones; roughly 79% were detected once. The top ten clonotypes cover about 2% of the sample.

The cohort consisted of 666 healthy bone marrow donors. At the time of sampling, all cohort members were nominally healthy, though unrecorded immune exposures were likely present. The donor tested CMV seropositive and was one of the 289 seropositive cohort members. A peripheral blood sample was collected from each donor, and TCR beta sequencing was performed on peripheral blood mononuclear cells. The Qiagen DNeasy Blood Extraction Kit was used to extract genomic DNA from the blood cell samples. The CDR3 contains 15 residues, cysteine and phenylalanine counted. The sequence is cut down to CDR3 DNA, 45 bases in frame from base 1. The CDR1 and CDR2 encoded by the germline V gene (reference sequence) are SGHNT and YYREEE. V lost 1 base and J lost 2 bases, and the count of bases not matched to a germline gene is 5. Turning to this clone: Its antigen is currently not known. No qualities accompany the bases; no much larger clone lies one base away.

The specimen sequenced was PBMCs. Recombination connected TRBV5-4 to TRBJ2-5, with 7 bases in between that match TRBD1. This clonotype was sampled from a young woman in good health and CMV-seropositive. The DNA is as follows: TGTGCCAGCAGCTTGACGACAGGGAGACAAGAGACCCAGTACTTC. It translates to CASSLTTGRQETQYF.